These 4 T cell receptor beta chains came from one sample sequenced in a study of Graves' ophthalmopathy and Graves' hyperthyroidism. The TCR beta CDR3 regions underwent amplification from RNA transcripts. The workflow started with a first-round RT-PCR run with HTBI primers and then moved on to a second-round multiplex PCR. Each CDR3 protein is one row after TCRdb ran MiXCR on the multiplex PCR reads. This sample has around 400,000 distinct CDR3 sequences; approximately 20% occur once, and the top ten carry 1.5% to 2%. Sample: peripheral blood. The receptors were gathered from a woman under 30 with Graves' ophthalmopathy.

This clonotype was seen ten or more times. The V gene is TRBV15, the J gene TRBJ2-7; TRBD2 matches 9 bases. The germline gives CDR1 LNHNV, CDR2 YYDKDF (reference sequence). The CDR3 runs to 16 residues. The J segment lost 2 bases and the V segment lost 3 bases, leaving 8 bases of the junction unmatched. CDR3 sequence: CATSREGPSGAYEQYF. In DNA form, the CDR3 reads TGTGCCACCAGCAGGGAGGGACCTAGCGGGGCCTACGAGCAGTACTTC.

There are a few counts of this clonotype. The V call is TRBV19, the J call TRBJ1-1, with 7 bases fitting TRBD1. This CDR3 is built from 17 residues. After removal of 4 bases from V and 0 bases from J, the junction contained 11 bases not matched to a gene. Germline V lookup: CDR1 LNHDA, CDR2 SQIVND (reference sequence). The CDR3 DNA sequence: TGTGCCAGTAGTACCCTCCTCAAGGGACAGATGAACACTGAAGCTTTCTTT. Residues: CASSTLLKGQMNTEAFF.

This clonotype was seen many times. The V and J genes are TRBV20-1 and TRBJ1-1, with D uncertain. Germline V gene sequence: CDR1 DFQATT, CDR2 SNEGSKA (reference sequence). The V and J ends lost 6 bases and 2 bases respectively, with 13 bases between them. This CDR3 has 13 residues. DNA for the CDR3: TGCAGTGCCCCTCGGACTTTTAACACTGAAGCTTTCTTT. It is translated as CSAPRTFNTEAFF.

This clonotype was counted many times. The chain recombines TRBV6-2 or TRBV6-3 with TRBJ2-7, with D perhaps assigned TRBD1 or TRBD2 (6 bases each). With 2 bases removed from V and 5 bases from J, the gap between germline ends came to 16 bases. The CDR3 has 15 amino acids. Germline V gene lookup returns CDR1 MNHEY and CDR2 SVGEGT. CDR3 bases: TGTGCCAGCAGTTACGTCACGGGGGCTGGAGACGAGCAGTACTTC. Translated, it gives CASSYVTGAGDEQYF.